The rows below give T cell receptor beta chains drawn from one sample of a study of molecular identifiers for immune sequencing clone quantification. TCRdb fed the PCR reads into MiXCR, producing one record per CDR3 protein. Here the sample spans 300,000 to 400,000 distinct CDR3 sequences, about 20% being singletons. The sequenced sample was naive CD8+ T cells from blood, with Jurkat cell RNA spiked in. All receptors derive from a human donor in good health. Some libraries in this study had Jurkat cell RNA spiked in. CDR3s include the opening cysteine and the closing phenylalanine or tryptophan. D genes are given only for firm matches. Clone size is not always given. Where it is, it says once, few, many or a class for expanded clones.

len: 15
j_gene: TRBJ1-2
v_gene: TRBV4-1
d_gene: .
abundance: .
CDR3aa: CASGQSPPDSYGYTF
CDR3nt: TGCGCCAGCGGCCAATCTCCCCCCGACAGCTATGGCTACACCTTC

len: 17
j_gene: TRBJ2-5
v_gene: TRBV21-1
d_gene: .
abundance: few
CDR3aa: CASSKAWTSGSQETQYF
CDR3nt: TGTGCCAGCAGCAAAGCTTGGACTAGCGGGAGCCAAGAGACCCAGTACTTC

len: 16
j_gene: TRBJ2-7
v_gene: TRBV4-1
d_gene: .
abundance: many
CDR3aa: CASSQRLPPRSYEQYF
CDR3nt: TGCGCCAGCAGCCAACGCCTACCCCCGAGGAGTTACGAGCAGTACTTC

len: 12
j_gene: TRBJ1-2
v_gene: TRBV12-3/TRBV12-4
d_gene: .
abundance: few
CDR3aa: CASSLALVGYTF
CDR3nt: TGTGCCAGCAGTTTAGCGTTGGTCGGCTACACCTTC

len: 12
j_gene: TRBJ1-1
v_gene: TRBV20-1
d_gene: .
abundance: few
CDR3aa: CSAPEVGTEAFF
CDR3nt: TGCAGTGCCCCCGAGGTCGGCACTGAAGCTTTCTTT

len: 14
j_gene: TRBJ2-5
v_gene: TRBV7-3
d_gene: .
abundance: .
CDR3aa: CASSDLTGKETQYF
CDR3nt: TGTGCCAGCAGCGACCTGACAGGAAAAGAGACCCAGTACTTC

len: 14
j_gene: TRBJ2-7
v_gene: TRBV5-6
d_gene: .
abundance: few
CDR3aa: CASRTVGSSYEQYF
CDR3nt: TGTGCCAGCAGAACCGTTGGCAGCTCCTACGAGCAGTACTTC

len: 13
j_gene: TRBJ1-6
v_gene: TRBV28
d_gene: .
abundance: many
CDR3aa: CASSFRYNSPLHF
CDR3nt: TGTGCCAGCAGTTTTCGGTATAATTCACCCCTCCACTTT

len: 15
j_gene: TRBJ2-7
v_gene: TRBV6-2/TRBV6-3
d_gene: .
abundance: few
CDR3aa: CASSYSVQGAYEQYF
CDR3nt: TGTGCCAGCAGTTACTCAGTACAGGGTGCCTACGAGCAGTACTTC

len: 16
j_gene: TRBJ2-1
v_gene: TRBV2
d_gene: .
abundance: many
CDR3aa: CASSGSLHGASNEQFF
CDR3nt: TGTGCCAGCAGTGGCTCTCTACATGGGGCTAGCAATGAGCAGTTCTTC

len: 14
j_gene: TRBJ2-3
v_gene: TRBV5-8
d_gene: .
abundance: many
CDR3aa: CASSFLGNLDTQYF
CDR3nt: TGTGCCAGCAGCTTCCTGGGGAACCTAGATACGCAGTATTTT

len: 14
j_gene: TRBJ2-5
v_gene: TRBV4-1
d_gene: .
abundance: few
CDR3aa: CASSTMMGDQTQYF
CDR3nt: TGCGCCAGCAGCACCATGATGGGGGATCAGACCCAGTACTTC

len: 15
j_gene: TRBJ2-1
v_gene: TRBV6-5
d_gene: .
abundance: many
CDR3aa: CASSPEEGSYNEQFF
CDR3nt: TGTGCCAGCAGCCCTGAGGAGGGATCCTACAATGAGCAGTTCTTC

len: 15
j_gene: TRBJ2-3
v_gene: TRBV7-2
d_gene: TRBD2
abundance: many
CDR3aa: CASSSRLAGTDTQYF
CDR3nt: TGTGCCAGCAGCTCTAGACTAGCGGGAACAGATACGCAGTATTTT

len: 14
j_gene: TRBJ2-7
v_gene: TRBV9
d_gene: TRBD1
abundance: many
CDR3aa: CASSVTGTGIEQYF
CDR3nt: TGTGCCAGCAGCGTGACCGGGACAGGGATCGAGCAGTACTTC

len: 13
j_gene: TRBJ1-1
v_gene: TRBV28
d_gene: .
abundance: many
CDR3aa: CASSLPGGYEAFF
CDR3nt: TGTGCCAGCAGTTTACCGGGGGGCTATGAAGCTTTCTTT

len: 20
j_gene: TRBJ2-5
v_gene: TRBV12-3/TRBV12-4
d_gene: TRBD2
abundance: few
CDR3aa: CASSLSGLAGGNSFQETQYF
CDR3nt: TGTGCCAGCAGTTTATCGGGACTAGCGGGAGGGAATAGTTTCCAAGAGACCCAGTACTTC

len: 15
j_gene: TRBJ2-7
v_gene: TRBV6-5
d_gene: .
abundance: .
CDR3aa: CASSNSPLSVYEQYF
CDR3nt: TGTGCCAGCAGTAACTCCCCCTTAAGCGTCTACGAGCAGTACTTC

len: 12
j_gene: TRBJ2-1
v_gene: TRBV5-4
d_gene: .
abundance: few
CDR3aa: CASSQTLNEQFF
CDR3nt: TGTGCCAGCAGCCAGACCCTGAATGAGCAGTTCTTC

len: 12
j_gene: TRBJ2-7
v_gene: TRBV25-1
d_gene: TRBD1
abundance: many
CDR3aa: CASATGWREQYF
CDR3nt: TGTGCCAGCGCGACAGGGTGGCGCGAGCAGTACTTC

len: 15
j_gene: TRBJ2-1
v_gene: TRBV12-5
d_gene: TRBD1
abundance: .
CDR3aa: CASGLGGTGLNGQFF
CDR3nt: TGTGCTAGTGGCTTGGGGGGGACAGGGTTAAATGGGCAGTTCTTC

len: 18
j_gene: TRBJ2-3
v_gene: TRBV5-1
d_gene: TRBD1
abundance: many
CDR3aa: CASSYYPGTGQNTDTQYF
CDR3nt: TGCGCCAGCAGCTACTACCCCGGGACAGGCCAAAACACAGATACGCAGTATTTT

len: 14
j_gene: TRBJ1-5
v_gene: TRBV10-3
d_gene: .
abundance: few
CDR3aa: CAISESGGAEPQHF
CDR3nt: TGTGCCATCAGTGAGTCTGGGGGAGCCGAGCCCCAGCATTTT

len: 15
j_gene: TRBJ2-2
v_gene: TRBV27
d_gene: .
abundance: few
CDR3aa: CASSLFLGGTGELFF
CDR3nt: TGTGCCAGCAGTTTATTTTTAGGGGGCACCGGGGAGCTGTTTTTT

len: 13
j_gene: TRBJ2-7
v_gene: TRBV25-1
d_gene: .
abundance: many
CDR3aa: CASSDGSSYEQYF
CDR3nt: TGTGCCAGCAGTGACGGAAGCTCCTACGAGCAGTACTTC

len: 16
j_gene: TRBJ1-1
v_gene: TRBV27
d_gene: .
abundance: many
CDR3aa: CASSLSERVLNTEAFF
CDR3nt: TGTGCCAGCAGTTTATCTGAGAGGGTGCTGAACACTGAAGCTTTCTTT

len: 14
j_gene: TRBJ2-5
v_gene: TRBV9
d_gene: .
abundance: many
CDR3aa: CASSSLWGLGTQYF
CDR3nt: TGTGCCAGCAGCTCCCTCTGGGGCCTCGGGACCCAGTACTTC

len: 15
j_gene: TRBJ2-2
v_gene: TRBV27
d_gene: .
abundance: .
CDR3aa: CASSLLFGNTGELFF
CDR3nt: TGTGCCAGCAGTTTATTGTTTGGGAACACCGGGGAGCTGTTTTTT

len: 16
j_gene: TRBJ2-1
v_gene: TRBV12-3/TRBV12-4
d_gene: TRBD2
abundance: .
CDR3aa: CASSRLAGAPPHEQFF
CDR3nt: TGTGCCAGCAGCCGACTAGCGGGTGCCCCTCCCCATGAGCAGTTCTTC

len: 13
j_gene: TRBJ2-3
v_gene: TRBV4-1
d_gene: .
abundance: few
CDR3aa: CASSPAPMDTQYF
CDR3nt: TGCGCCAGCAGCCCAGCCCCAATGGATACGCAGTATTTT

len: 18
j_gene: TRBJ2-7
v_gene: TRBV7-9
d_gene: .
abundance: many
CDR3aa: CASSPSLEGIGVTYEQYF
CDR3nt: TGTGCCAGCAGCCCTAGCTTAGAAGGAATAGGTGTTACCTACGAGCAGTACTTC